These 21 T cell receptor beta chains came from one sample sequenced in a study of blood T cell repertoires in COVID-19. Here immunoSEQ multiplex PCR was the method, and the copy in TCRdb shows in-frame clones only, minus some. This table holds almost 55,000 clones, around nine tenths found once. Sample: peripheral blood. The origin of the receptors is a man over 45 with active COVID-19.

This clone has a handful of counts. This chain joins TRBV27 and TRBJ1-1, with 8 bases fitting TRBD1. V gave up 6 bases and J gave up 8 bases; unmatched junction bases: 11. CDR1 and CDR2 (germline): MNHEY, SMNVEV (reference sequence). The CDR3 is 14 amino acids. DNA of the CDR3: TGTGCCAGCAGGGATACAGGGGGTAATCCCGAAGCTTTCTTT. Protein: CASRDTGGNPEAFF.

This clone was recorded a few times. The chain's CDR3 is CASSLLTGGGYGYTF. CDR3 coding DNA: TGTGCCAGCAGCCTCTTGACAGGGGGCGGGTATGGCTACACCTTC. The chain carries TRBV5-4 and TRBJ1-2, with 10 bases lining up with TRBD1. Germline assignment: CDR1 SGHNT and CDR2 YYREEE (reference sequence). With 4 bases clipped from V and 5 bases from J, the junction kept 8 bases outside the gene matches. The CDR3 contains 15 residues.

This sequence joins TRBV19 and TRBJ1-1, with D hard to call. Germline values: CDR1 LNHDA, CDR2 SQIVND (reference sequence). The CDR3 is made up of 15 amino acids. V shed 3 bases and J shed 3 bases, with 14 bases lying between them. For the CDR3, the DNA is TGTGCCAGTAGTATGATCGTCAGGTCGTACACTGAAGCTTTCTTT. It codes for CASSMIVRSYTEAFF. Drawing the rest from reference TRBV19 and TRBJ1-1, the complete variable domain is DGGITQSPKYLFRKEGQNVTLSCEQNLNHDAMYWYRQDPGQGLRLIYYSQIVNDFQKGDIAEGYSVSREKKESFPLTVTSAQKNPTAFYLCASSMIVRSYTEAFFGQGTRLTVV.

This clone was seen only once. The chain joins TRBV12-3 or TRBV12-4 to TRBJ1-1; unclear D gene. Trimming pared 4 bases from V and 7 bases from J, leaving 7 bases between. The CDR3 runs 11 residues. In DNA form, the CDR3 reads TGTGCCAGCAGTTCGGCGGTTGAAGCTTTCTTT. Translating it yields CASSSAVEAFF.

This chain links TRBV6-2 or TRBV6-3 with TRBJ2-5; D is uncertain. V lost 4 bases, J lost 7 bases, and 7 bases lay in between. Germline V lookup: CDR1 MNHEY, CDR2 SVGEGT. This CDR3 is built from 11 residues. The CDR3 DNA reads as TGTGCCAGCAGTTCAACGGGGACCCAGTACTTC. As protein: CASSSTGTQYF.

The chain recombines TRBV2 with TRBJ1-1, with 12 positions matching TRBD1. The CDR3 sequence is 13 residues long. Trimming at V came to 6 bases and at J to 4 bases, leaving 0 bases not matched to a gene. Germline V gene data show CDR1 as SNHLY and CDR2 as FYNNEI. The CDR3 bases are TGTGCCAGCAGGGGACAGGGGGCCACTGAAGCTTTCTTT. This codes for CASRGQGATEAFF.

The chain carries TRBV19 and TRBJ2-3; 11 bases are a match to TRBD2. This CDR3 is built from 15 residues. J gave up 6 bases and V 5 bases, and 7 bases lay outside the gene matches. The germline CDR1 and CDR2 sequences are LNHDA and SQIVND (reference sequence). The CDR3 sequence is CASSFQTSGMDTQYF. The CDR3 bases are TGTGCCAGTAGTTTCCAGACTAGCGGGATGGATACGCAGTATTTT.

CDR3 sequence reads: CASSPWANSPLHF. DNA of the CDR3: TGCGCCAGCAGCCCCTGGGCGAATTCACCCCTCCACTTT. This sequence joins TRBV4-1 and TRBJ1-6; D gene unclear. CDR3 size: 13 residues. Germline CDR1 MGHRA, CDR2 YSYEKL. V was cut by 4 bases and J by 7 bases, with 8 bases left in between.

The CDR3 DNA is TGTGCCAGCAGTTACCGACAGGGGGAACTCCGGGGGCAAGAGACCCAGTACTTC. Translated: CASSYRQGELRGQETQYF. This rearrangement joins TRBV6-2 or TRBV6-3 to TRBJ2-5; TRBD1 matches 9 bases. Germline V gives CDR1 MNHEY, CDR2 SVGEGT. The CDR3 covers 18 residues. V dropped 2 bases and J dropped 2; count of bases not matched to a gene: 12.

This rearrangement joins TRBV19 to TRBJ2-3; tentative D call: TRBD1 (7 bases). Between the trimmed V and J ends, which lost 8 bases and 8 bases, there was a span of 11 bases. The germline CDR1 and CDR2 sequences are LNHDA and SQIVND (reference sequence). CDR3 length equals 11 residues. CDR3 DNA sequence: TGTGCCAGTCTCCAGGGGGGTACGCAGTATTTT. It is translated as CASLQGGTQYF.

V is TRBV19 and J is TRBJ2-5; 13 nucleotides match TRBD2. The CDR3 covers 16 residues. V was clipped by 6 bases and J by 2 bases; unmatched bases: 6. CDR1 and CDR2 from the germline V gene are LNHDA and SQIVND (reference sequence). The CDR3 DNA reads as TGTGCCAGTAGCTCATGGGGACTAGCGGGACAAGAGACCCAGTACTTC. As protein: CASSSWGLAGQETQYF.

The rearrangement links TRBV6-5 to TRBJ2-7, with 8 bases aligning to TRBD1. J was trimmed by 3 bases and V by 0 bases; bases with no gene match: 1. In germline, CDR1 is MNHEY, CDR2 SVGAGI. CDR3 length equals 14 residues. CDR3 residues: CASSYSGQGYEQYF. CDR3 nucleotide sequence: TGTGCCAGCAGTTACTCCGGACAGGGCTACGAGCAGTACTTC.

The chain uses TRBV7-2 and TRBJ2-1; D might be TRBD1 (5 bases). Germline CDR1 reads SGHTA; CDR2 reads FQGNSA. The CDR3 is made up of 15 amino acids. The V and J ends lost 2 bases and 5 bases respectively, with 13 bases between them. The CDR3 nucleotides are TGTGCCAGCAGCTTACAGGGTCCTCTAAACAATGAGCAGTTCTTC. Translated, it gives CASSLQGPLNNEQFF.

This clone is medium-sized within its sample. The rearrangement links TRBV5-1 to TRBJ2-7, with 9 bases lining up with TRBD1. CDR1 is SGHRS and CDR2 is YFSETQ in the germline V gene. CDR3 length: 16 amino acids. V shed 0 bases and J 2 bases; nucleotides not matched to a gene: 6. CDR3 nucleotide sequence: TGCGCCAGCAGCTTGGGTACCGGGACAGGGACCTACGAGCAGTACTTC. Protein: CASSLGTGTGTYEQYF.

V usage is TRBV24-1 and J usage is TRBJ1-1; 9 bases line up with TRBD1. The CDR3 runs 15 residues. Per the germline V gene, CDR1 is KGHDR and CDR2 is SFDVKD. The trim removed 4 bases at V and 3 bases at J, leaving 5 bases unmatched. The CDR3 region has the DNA TGTGCCACCAGTGACCCCCGACAGGGGGACACTGAAGCTTTCTTT. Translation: CATSDPRQGDTEAFF.

The CDR3 DNA sequence: TGTGCCAGCAGTTCCCATGAGATAAGCGGGTTCATTGGGCAGTACTTC. Translating gives CASSSHEISGFIGQYF. The rearrangement joins TRBV6-2 or TRBV6-3 to TRBJ2-7; tentative D call: TRBD2 (6 bases). V was cut by 4 bases and J by 9 bases, with 25 bases left in between. The CDR3 runs to 16 residues. Germline lookup yields CDR1 MNHEY and CDR2 SVGEGT.

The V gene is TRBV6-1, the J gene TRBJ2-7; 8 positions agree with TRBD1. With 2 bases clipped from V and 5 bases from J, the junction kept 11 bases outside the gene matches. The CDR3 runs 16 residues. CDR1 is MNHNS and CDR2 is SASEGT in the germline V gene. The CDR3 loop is CASSETGGQGRNEQYF. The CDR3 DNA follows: TGTGCCAGCAGTGAAACCGGTGGACAGGGTAGGAACGAGCAGTACTTC.

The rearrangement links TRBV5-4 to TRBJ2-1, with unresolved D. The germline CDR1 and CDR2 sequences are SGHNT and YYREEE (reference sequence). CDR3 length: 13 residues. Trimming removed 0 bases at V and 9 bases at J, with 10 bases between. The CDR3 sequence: CASSLAVAREQFF. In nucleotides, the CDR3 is TGTGCCAGCAGCTTGGCGGTAGCCCGTGAGCAGTTCTTC.

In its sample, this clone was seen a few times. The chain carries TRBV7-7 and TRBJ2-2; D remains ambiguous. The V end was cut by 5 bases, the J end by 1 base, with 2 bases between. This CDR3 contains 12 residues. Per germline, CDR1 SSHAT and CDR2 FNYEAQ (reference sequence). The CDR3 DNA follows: TGTGCCAGCAGCCGGAACACCGGGGAGCTGTTTTTT. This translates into CASSRNTGELFF. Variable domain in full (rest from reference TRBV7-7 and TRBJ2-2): GAGVSQSPRYKVTKRGQDVTLRCDPISSHATLYWYQQALGQGPEFLTYFNYEAQPDKSGLPSDRFSAERPEGSISTLTIQRTEQRDSAMYRCASSRNTGELFFGEGSRLTVL.

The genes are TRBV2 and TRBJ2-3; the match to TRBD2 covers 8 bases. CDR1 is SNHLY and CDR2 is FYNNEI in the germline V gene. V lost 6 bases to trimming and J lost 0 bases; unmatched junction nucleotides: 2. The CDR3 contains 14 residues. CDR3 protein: CASRAGVSTDTQYF. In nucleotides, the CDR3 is TGTGCCAGCAGAGCGGGGGTTAGCACAGATACGCAGTATTTT.

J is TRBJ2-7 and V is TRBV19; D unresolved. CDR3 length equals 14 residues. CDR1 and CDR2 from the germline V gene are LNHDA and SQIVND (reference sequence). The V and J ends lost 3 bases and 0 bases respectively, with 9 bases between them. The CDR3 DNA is TGTGCCAGTAGTATGAGGCAGTTCTCCTACGAGCAGTACTTC. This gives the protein CASSMRQFSYEQYF.